Listed below are T cell receptor beta chains from one sample, sequenced in a study of blood T cell repertoires in COVID-19. Produced via immunoSEQ multiplex PCR; TCRdb's table is partial and in-frame only. The sample includes 66,000 or so clones, 86% of them seen just once. Source material: peripheral blood. These receptors all come from a man aged 50-59 years with active COVID-19. CDR3s include the opening cysteine and the closing phenylalanine or tryptophan. A D gene is named only where the DNA matches it firmly. Size is omitted from some rows. Given values are once, few, many or a class for expanded clones.

v_call	clone_size	cdr3_length	j_call	d_call	cdr3_aa	cdr3_nt
TRBV7-9	-	15	TRBJ1-2	TRBD1	CASSSDRGRFRGYTF	TGTGCCAGCAGCTCGGACAGGGGACGGTTTCGGGGCTACACCTTC
TRBV18	once	15	TRBJ2-3	-	CASSPPAQSTDTQYF	TGTGCCAGCTCACCACCGGCCCAGAGCACAGATACGCAGTATTTT
TRBV21-1	-	13	TRBJ1-4	-	CASSKTGDEKLFF	TGTGCCAGCAGCAAAACCGGGGATGAAAAACTGTTTTTT
TRBV5-1	-	15	TRBJ2-5	TRBD2	CASSWTSGRGETQYF	TGCGCCAGCAGCTGGACTAGCGGGAGGGGAGAGACCCAGTACTTC
TRBV5-1	once	17	TRBJ2-5	TRBD1	CASSPGRRDSRIETQYF	TGCGCCAGCAGCCCCGGACGTCGGGACAGTCGAATAGAGACCCAGTACTTC
TRBV5-1	-	16	TRBJ2-2	-	CASSLASPSYTGELFF	TGCGCCAGCAGCTTGGCCTCGCCCAGTTACACCGGGGAGCTGTTTTTT
TRBV23-1	-	12	TRBJ2-1	-	CARRAGLDEQFF	TGCGCCAGGCGGGCGGGTCTAGATGAGCAGTTCTTC
TRBV5-6	-	16	TRBJ2-3	-	CASSIQTLRGTDTQYF	TGTGCCAGCAGCATACAAACGCTGAGGGGCACAGATACGCAGTATTTT
TRBV27	-	16	TRBJ1-2	-	CASSFSLGQAPYGYTF	TGTGCCAGCAGTTTCTCGTTGGGACAAGCGCCCTATGGCTACACCTTC
TRBV21-1	-	14	TRBJ2-5	-	CASSKRGLEETQYF	TGTGCCAGCAGCAAAAGGGGACTAGAAGAGACCCAGTACTTC
TRBV19	-	14	TRBJ2-3	-	CASSIWGGTDTQYF	TGTGCCAGTAGTATTTGGGGGGGCACAGATACGCAGTATTTT
TRBV6-2/TRBV6-3	-	15	TRBJ2-1	TRBD2	CASSYASGGAKEQFF	TGTGCCAGCAGTTACGCTAGCGGGGGGGCGAAGGAGCAGTTCTTC
TRBV5-6	-	17	TRBJ2-5	TRBD1	CASSPPRDRGRGETQYF	TGTGCCAGCAGCCCCCCTCGGGACAGGGGGCGCGGGGAGACCCAGTACTTC
TRBV6-6	-	15	TRBJ1-4	-	CASTDSPGANEKLFF	TGTGCCAGCACCGACAGCCCAGGGGCTAATGAAAAACTGTTTTTT
TRBV5-1	-	15	TRBJ2-7	TRBD1	CASSQWDRETYEQYF	TGCGCCAGCAGCCAATGGGACAGGGAAACCTACGAGCAGTACTTC
TRBV11-3	-	14	TRBJ2-3	-	CASSLGPNTDTQYF	TGTGCCAGCAGCTTAGGGCCCAACACAGATACGCAGTATTTT
TRBV5-1	once	15	TRBJ1-2	TRBD1	CASSARQGVNYGYTF	TGCGCCAGCAGCGCTAGACAGGGTGTGAACTATGGCTACACCTTC
TRBV5-1	-	15	TRBJ2-4	TRBD2	CASSLAGGLGNIQYF	TGCGCCAGCAGCTTGGCCGGGGGGTTGGGTAACATTCAGTACTTC
TRBV13	-	15	TRBJ2-1	-	CASSLGRAGVNEQFF	TGTGCCAGCAGCTTAGGCCGCGCAGGGGTCAATGAGCAGTTCTTC
TRBV7-8	-	16	TRBJ1-4	-	CASSLVSGEGREKLFF	TGTGCCAGCAGCTTAGTATCGGGAGAGGGGCGTGAAAAACTGTTTTTT
TRBV18	once	15	TRBJ1-6	TRBD1	CASSPRDRANSPLHF	TGTGCCAGCTCACCACGGGACAGGGCTAATTCACCCCTCCACTTT
TRBV7-2	-	14	TRBJ1-1	-	CASSLVGRETEAFF	TGTGCCAGCAGCTTAGTGGGCAGGGAAACTGAAGCTTTCTTT
TRBV10-3	few	13	TRBJ1-1	TRBD1	CAISRDRGESAFF	TGTGCCATCAGTCGGGACAGGGGAGAGTCGGCTTTCTTT